Listed here are 3 T cell receptor delta chains from one sample, sequenced in a study of γδ T cells in repeated Plasmodium falciparum infection. TCRdb re-analyzed the multiplex PCR reads via CATT. The table includes tens of thousands of delta-chain clones, around 1.7% detected once. Bulk repertoires came from Vgamma9/Vdelta2+ or Vdelta2-negative gammadelta T cells flow-sorted from PBMC. Sequencing was done on a sample of gamma-delta T cells from blood. The receptor source for this set is a pool of human donors (malaria-infected and uninfected, not separated).

This clone was counted between two and nine times. This DNA's translation and the protein TCRdb lists, from a much larger clone, do not match at residue 5, likely due to a read error; the protein shown is translated from the DNA. The rearrangement joins TRDV3 to TRDJ1, with 11 bases identical to TRDD3. Assignment of the J gene here rests on matching the DNA to germline, because TCRdb gives none. Germline V gene lookup returns CDR1 TVYSNPD and CDR2 GDNSRS (reference sequence). This CDR3 comprises 21 residues. V lost 1 base to trimming and J lost 2 bases; unmatched junction nucleotides: 24. CDR3 sequence reads: CAFKDGVPFHWGIKGTDKLIF. The CDR3 region has the DNA TGTGCCTTTAAAGATGGGGTTCCTTTCCACTGGGGGATAAAGGGAACCGATAAACTCATCTTT.

The chain combines TRDV1 with TRDJ1; D remains ambiguous. Here the J gene was assigned by germline matching of the DNA, as TCRdb has none. This CDR3 comprises 14 residues. Trimming took off 7 bases at V and 0 bases at J, with 12 bases between the two ends. Germline lookup yields CDR1 TSWWSYY and CDR2 QGS. CDR3: CALATCMYTDKLIF. The DNA for the CDR3 is TGTGCTCTTGCCACCTGCATGTACACCGATAAACTCATCTTT.

This clone appeared a few times. This probably arose from a read error, given a far larger clone one base away. Other DNA sequences from this sample encode an identical CDR3 as well. The genes are TRDV1 and TRDJ1; 12 nucleotides align to TRDD3. TCRdb lists no J gene, so it was determined here by aligning the DNA to germline. Germline V gives CDR1 TSWWSYY, CDR2 QGS. CDR3 size: 21 residues. CDR3 nucleotides: TGTGCTCTCGGGGAACTAGTGACGATAAAGACTGGGGGATACTTAAGCGATAAACTCATCTTT. Its protein is CALGELVTIKTGGYLSDKLIF.